This T cell receptor beta chain was identified in a study of blood T cell repertoires in COVID-19. Study details: Samples of COVID-19 (acute and convalescent) were obtained from the United States, Italy and Spain. PBMCs, B-cell-depleted T cells, or T cells provided the cDNA or gDNA that made up the material.

This clone came up once. In the study's own analysis: The authors estimated nucleated cell counts from reference gene primer amplification. Some clones are missing from TCRdb's copy, which holds only in-frame ones; the method was immunoSEQ multiplex PCR. The D gene and trimming were derived from the DNA, and the V and J assignments and clone size from that table. The data show about 190,000 clones, about three quarters seen once. The length of the CDR3 is 15 residues. The germline V gene encodes CDR1 SGHVS and CDR2 FQNEAQ. Trimming cost V 4 bases and J 7 bases; bases outside gene matches: 6. This receptor was taken from a woman of 80 years or more with active or convalescent COVID-19. The chain employs TRBV7-8 and TRBJ1-5; 11 bases match TRBD1. Material for sequencing was peripheral blood. The CDR3 coding sequence is TGTGCCAGCAGCTACGGACAGGGGGCAGGGCAGCCCCAGCATTTT. Translated: CASSYGQGAGQPQHF.